These 15 T cell receptor beta chains came from one sample sequenced in a study of CD8+ T cells in alopecia areata. Cells that came from pooled cutaneous lymph nodes were sorted using CD4, CD8alpha, NKG2D, NKG2ACE and other markers. Extraction of RNA preceded its reverse transcription into cDNA, which served as the sequencing template. TCRdb's copy holds only in-frame clones and misses some; the assay was immunoSEQ multiplex PCR. There are approximately 300,000 clones in the sample, none observed a single time. The sample taken for sequencing was CD4+ T cells sorted from a lymph node. The receptor source for this set is a C3H/HeJ mouse with alopecia areata. The MHC haplotype recorded for the strain is H2-k.

A note on this clone: The gene names given are mouse names. With the read ending 4 residues before the CDR3 end, the germline J gene is used to fill in that end. The chain employs TRBV13-1 and TRBJ2-2; TRBD2 matches at 8 bases. Germline V gene sequence: CDR1 NSHNY, CDR2 SYGAGN. V shed 3 bases and J 2 bases; nucleotides not matched to a gene: 6. The CDR3 loop spans 16 amino acids. This CDR3 is CASSVAWGANTGQLYF. The sequenced CDR3 bases are TGTGCCAGCAGTGTGGCCTGGGGGGCTAACACCGGG.

As for this clone: A much larger clone is a single base away; this may be a read error. All gene names here are mouse names. Read sequence stops 4 residues before the CDR3 end, and the germline J gene provides the missing end. This specimen includes other DNA sequences encoding the same CDR3. This chain links TRBV4 with TRBJ1-2, with 7 bases matching TRBD1. CDR1 LGHDT and CDR2 YNNKQL come from the germline V gene (reference sequence). The length of the CDR3 is 14 residues. V lost 6 bases to trimming and J lost 0 bases; unmatched junction nucleotides: 4. This CDR3 reads CASRRQGANSDYTF. CDR3 DNA, as far as it was read: TGTGCCAGCAGGAGACAGGGCGCAAACTCC.

This clone was counted only a few times. Germline and genes here are mouse. The read is 4 residues too short to cover the CDR3 end, so that end is filled in from the germline J gene. V gene TRBV13-3 combines with J gene TRBJ2-7; no clear D. Germline V CDR1 and CDR2: NNHDY, SYVADS. This CDR3 is 14 amino acids long. Trimming pared 0 bases from V and 3 bases from J, leaving 10 bases between. CDR3 DNA, as far as it was read: TGTGCCAGCAGTGATGATGCAGAAAACTAT. The encoded protein is CASSDDAENY. The complete CDR3 reads CASSDDAENYEQYF.

About this clone: Mouse names are used for the genes. The observed sequence ends 4 residues before the CDR3 terminus, with the missing tail filled in from the germline J gene. The chain carries TRBV31 and TRBJ1-1; D perhaps matches TRBD1 (5 bases). Looked up from germline, CDR1 is GKSSPN and CDR2 is SITVG. This CDR3 has 15 amino acids. V lost 0 bases to trimming and J lost 1 base, with 12 bases between them. CDR3 sequence reads: CAWSLVPGPNTEVFF. The sequenced CDR3 bases are TGTGCCTGGAGTCTAGTCCCAGGGCCGAACACA.

This clone has more than one count but fewer than ten. The gene symbols are mouse symbols. The read ends 4 residues shy of where the CDR3 ends; the end is completed using the germline J gene. This chain links TRBV17 with TRBJ1-1; D is possibly TRBD1 (6 bases). Germline V gene sequence: CDR1 MNHDT, CDR2 YYDKIL. CDR3 size: 13 residues. The CDR3 DNA, read in part, is TGTGCTAGCAGTAGAGATCGGGACAAA. Encoded protein: CASSRDRDK. The CDR3 reads in full as CASSRDRDKEVFF. Based on the CDR3 plus reference TRBV17 and TRBJ1-1, the full variable domain is DTTVKQNPRYKLARVGKPVNLICSQTMNHDTMYWYQKKPNQAPKLLLFYYDKILNREADTFEKFQSSRPNNSFCSLYIGSAGLEYSAMYLCASSRDRDKEVFFGKGTRLTVV.

This clone showed up just a few times. Gene names follow the mouse nomenclature. The read ends 4 residues shy of where the CDR3 ends; the end is completed using the germline J gene. This chain links TRBV13-2 with TRBJ2-1, with 12 nucleotides matching TRBD1. The V gene's germline CDR1 is NNHNN and CDR2 SYGAGS (reference sequence). CDR3 length: 17 amino acids. With 4 bases clipped from V and 2 bases from J, the junction kept 7 bases outside the gene matches. The covered CDR3 bases are TGTGCCAGCGGTCGGGACAGGGGGCGCGGGGACTATGCT. Its translation: CASGRDRGRGDYA. The entire CDR3 reads CASGRDRGRGDYAEQFF.

This clone turned up a few times. Germline and genes: mouse. With the read ending 4 residues before the CDR3 end, the germline J gene is used to fill in that end. The V and J genes are TRBV13-3 and TRBJ2-2; no clear D. The CDR3 length is 13 residues. Trimming removed 1 base from V and 3 bases from J, with 4 bases in between. Germline CDR1 reads NNHDY; CDR2 reads SYVADS. The sequenced part of the CDR3 DNA is TGTGCCAGCAGTGATAAAGACACCGGG. It specifies CASSDKDTG. The complete CDR3 reads CASSDKDTGQLYF.

As concerns this clone: Gene labels here are mouse ones. The DNA ends 4 residues before the CDR3 does, and the rest of the CDR3 is filled in from the germline J gene. The J gene is TRBJ2-3, the V gene TRBV5, with 11 bases aligning to TRBD1. The CDR3 contains 15 residues. Germline V gene lookup returns CDR1 LGHNA and CDR2 YNLKQL (reference sequence). The CDR3 loop reads CASSPDRGRGETLYF. The sequenced part of the CDR3 DNA is TGTGCCAGCAGCCCGGACAGGGGGCGAGGAGAA.

A remark on this clone: Mouse gene names apply. The sequence runs out 4 residues before the end of the CDR3; the remainder is reconstructed from the germline J gene. The chain couples TRBV13-2 to TRBJ2-2; 9 nucleotides line up with TRBD2. This CDR3 contains 17 residues. Germline CDR1 is NNHNN and CDR2 is SYGAGS (reference sequence). The V and J ends lost 0 bases and 0 bases, in that order; junction bases with no gene match: 3. The CDR3 sequence: CASGDENWGANTGQLYF. The covered CDR3 bases are TGTGCCAGCGGTGATGAGAACTGGGGGGCAAACACCGGG.

Details on this clone: Gene labels here are mouse ones. Coverage ceases 4 residues before the CDR3 finishes, and the germline J gene fills in the end. The same CDR3 arises from other DNA sequences in this sample as well. The chain has TRBV1 and TRBJ2-5; TRBD2 matches at 9 bases. CDR1 and CDR2 from the germline V gene are NSQYPW and LRSPGD (reference sequence). The trim removed 3 bases at V and 3 bases at J, leaving 1 base unmatched. The CDR3 contains 14 residues. CDR3 loop: CTCSAGTGQDTQYF. CDR3 DNA, as far as it was read: TGCACCTGCAGTGCCGGGACTGGGCAAGAC.

Of note for this clone: Here the gene names and germline are mouse. The read finishes 4 residues shy of the CDR3 end, and the germline J gene is used to complete it. The rearrangement uses TRBV13-1 and TRBJ2-3; the D is unclear. The CDR3 sequence is 12 residues long. The V and J ends lost 5 bases and 3 bases respectively, with 7 bases between them. CDR1 is NSHNY and CDR2 is SYGAGN in the germline V gene. The CDR3 loop is CASRRLAETLYF. The CDR3 bases that were read are TGTGCCAGCAGGAGACTAGCAGAA.

A word on this clone: Gene names denote mouse genes. With the read ending 3 residues before the CDR3 end, the germline J gene is used to fill in that end. This chain joins TRBV13-1 and TRBJ1-6; 8 bases match TRBD1. TRBJ1-6 is an ORF, with its function uncertain. Germline V CDR1 and CDR2: NSHNY, SYGAGN. The CDR3 runs 15 residues. The V and J ends lost 1 base and 5 bases, in that order; junction bases with no gene match: 2. The DNA read from the CDR3 is TGTGCCAGCAGTGATCAGGGGGCGCATAATTCGCCC. Translating it yields CASSDQGAHNSP. The whole CDR3 sequence reads CASSDQGAHNSPLYF.

There are a few counts of this clone. The genes and germline here are from mouse. The sequenced fragment ends 4 residues before the CDR3 boundary, so the rest is inferred from the germline J gene. J is TRBJ2-1 and V is TRBV19, with 9 bases lining up with TRBD2. J was trimmed by 2 bases and V by 3 bases; bases with no gene match: 0. This CDR3 spans 14 amino acids. Germline lookup yields CDR1 FNHDT and CDR2 SITEND (reference sequence). CDR3 residues: CASSNWGDYAEQFF. CDR3 DNA (partial): TGTGCCAGCAGTAACTGGGGGGACTATGCT.

This clone was seen a few times. Germline and genes here are mouse. The read is 4 residues too short to cover the CDR3 end, so that end is filled in from the germline J gene. V usage is TRBV19 and J usage is TRBJ2-7, with 11 positions matching TRBD1. J gave up 3 bases and V 4 bases, and 9 bases lay outside the gene matches. This CDR3 is 16 amino acids long. Germline values: CDR1 FNHDT, CDR2 SITEND (reference sequence). The chain's CDR3 is CASSSYPGQGDYEQYF. The part of the CDR3 DNA that was read is TGTGCCAGCAGTTCCTACCCGGGACAGGGGGACTAT.

In its sample, this clone was seen a few times. Germline and genes: mouse. The missing CDR3 end, 4 residues past where the read stops, is filled in from the germline J gene. The same CDR3 also results from other DNA sequences found in this sample. The V gene is TRBV1, the J gene TRBJ2-5; TRBD2 is a possible D gene (6 bases). CDR3 length equals 14 residues. Per the germline V gene, CDR1 is NSQYPW and CDR2 is LRSPGD (reference sequence). The CDR3 bases that were read are TGCACCTGCAGTGCAGATGGGGGAGAAGAC. Amino acid sequence: CTCSADGGED. The whole CDR3 protein reads CTCSADGGEDTQYF.